This TCR beta chain was sequenced in a study of identical twins. The germline V gene has CDR1 MNHNS and CDR2 SASEGT. There are 13 residues in the CDR3. V shed 8 bases and J 2 bases; nucleotides not matched to a gene: 5. A universal primer site was incorporated via template switching, and the cDNA contained unique molecular identifiers. Using its own MiXCR run on the 5' RACE reads, TCRdb lists one record per CDR3 protein. The sample includes 500,000 to 550,000 distinct CDR3 sequences, about 20% of them seen just once. The data also belong to a second study, concerning T cells expressing NK-cell markers.

The sequence was collected from a woman between 18 and 30 years old in good health. Sequencing used CD4+ T cells sorted from blood. The chain recombines TRBV6-1 with TRBJ2-7; TRBD2 agrees at 8 bases. CDR3 loop: CASQIAGTYEQYF. The CDR3 DNA sequence: TGTGCCAGCCAGATAGCGGGAACCTACGAGCAGTACTTC.